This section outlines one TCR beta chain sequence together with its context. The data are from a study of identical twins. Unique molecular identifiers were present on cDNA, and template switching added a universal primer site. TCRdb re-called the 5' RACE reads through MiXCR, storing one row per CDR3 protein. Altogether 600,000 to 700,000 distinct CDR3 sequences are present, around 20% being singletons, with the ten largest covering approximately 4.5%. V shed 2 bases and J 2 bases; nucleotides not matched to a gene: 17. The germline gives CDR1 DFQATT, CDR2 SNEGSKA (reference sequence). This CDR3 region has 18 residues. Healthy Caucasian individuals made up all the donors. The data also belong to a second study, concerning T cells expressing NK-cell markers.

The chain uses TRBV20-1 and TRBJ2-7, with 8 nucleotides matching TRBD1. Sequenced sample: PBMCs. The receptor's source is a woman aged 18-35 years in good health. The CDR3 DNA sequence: TGCAGTGCTAGAAGATCAAGGACAGGGCGAATGGGGGCCTACGAGCAGTACTTC. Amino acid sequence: CSARRSRTGRMGAYEQYF.